This T cell receptor beta chain comes out of a study of blood T cell repertoires in COVID-19. Study summary: The United States, Italy and Spain were the sources of the acute and convalescent COVID-19 samples. T cells, B-cell-depleted T cells, or PBMCs supplied cDNA or gDNA.

Per the original methods: How many nucleated cells were present was estimated from reference gene primer amplification. Sequencing used immunoSEQ multiplex PCR; TCRdb keeps in-frame clones, though not all of them. V and J calls and clone size are as listed in that table; D and trimming were resolved from the DNA. The sample lists some 150,000 clones, around 87% occurring once. Per the germline V gene, CDR1 is SGHDN and CDR2 is FVKESK. This CDR3 is built from 18 residues. The V end was cut by 5 bases, the J end by 4 bases, with 21 bases between. Sequenced input: peripheral blood. The TCR originated in a woman aged 60-70 years with active or convalescent COVID-19. The chain links TRBV14 to TRBJ2-6; D is ambiguous. The CDR3 spells CASSARWAGRVGANVLTF. The CDR3 coding sequence is TGTGCCAGCAGCGCAAGATGGGCAGGTCGAGTGGGGGCCAACGTCCTGACTTTC.